The TCR beta chain under discussion was sequenced for a study of cytomegalovirus exposure and HLA in healthy donors. Study-wide points: Later, an analysis showed that TCR beta chains associated with HLA were more clonally expanded than others that were equally common. Likely technical artifact: a cluster of highly shared sequence variants. Exclusion applied to some V segments, including TRBV6-2 and TRBV6-3, as they were indistinguishable. The investigators catalogued 180 or so TCR beta chains as cytomegalovirus-associated.

In the PCR, 60 Vbeta and 13 Jbeta primers were used. The protocol was immunoSEQ multiplex PCR, while the TCRdb copy is restricted to in-frame clones and leaves out a portion. The sample yields around 130,000 clones, about 85% seen once. As for this clone: What it recognizes is unknown.

V gave up 4 bases and J gave up 8 bases; unmatched junction bases: 5. There are 14 residues in the CDR3. Germline CDR1 is MRHNA and CDR2 is SNTAGT. The genes are TRBV6-4 and TRBJ2-1; TRBD2 matches at 10 bases. This TCR was sampled from a boy between 10 and 17 years old in good health and CMV-seronegative. Sequences were obtained from PBMCs. The CDR3 loop is CASSVQREGYEQFF. CDR3 DNA: TGTGCCAGCAGTGTTCAGCGGGAGGGCTATGAGCAGTTCTTC.